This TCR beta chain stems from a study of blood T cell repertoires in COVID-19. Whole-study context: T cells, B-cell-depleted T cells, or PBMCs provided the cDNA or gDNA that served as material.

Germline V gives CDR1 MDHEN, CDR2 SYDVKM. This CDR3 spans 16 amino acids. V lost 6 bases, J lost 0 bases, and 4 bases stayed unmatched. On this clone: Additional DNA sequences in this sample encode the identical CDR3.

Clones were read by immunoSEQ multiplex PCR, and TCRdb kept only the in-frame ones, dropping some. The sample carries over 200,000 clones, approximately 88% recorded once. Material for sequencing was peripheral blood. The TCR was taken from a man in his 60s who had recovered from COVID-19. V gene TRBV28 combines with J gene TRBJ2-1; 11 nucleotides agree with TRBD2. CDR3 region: CASSRTSGSSYNEQFF. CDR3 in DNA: TGTGCCAGCAGCCGTACTAGCGGGAGCTCCTACAATGAGCAGTTCTTC.